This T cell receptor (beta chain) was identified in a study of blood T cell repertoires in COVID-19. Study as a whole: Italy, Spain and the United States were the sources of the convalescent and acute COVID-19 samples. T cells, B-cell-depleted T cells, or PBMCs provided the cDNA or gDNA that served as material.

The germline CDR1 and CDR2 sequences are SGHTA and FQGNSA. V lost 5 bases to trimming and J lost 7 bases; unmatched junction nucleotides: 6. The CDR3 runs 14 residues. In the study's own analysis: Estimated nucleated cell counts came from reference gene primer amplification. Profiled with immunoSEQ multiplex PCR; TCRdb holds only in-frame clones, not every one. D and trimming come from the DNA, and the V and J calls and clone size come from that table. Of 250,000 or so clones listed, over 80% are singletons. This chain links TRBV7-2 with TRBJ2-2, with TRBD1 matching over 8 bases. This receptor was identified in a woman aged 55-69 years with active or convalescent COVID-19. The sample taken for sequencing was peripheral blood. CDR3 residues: CASSPDRAGGELFF. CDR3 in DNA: TGTGCCAGCAGCCCGGACAGGGCAGGCGGGGAGCTGTTTTTT.